This T cell receptor (beta chain) was recovered during a study of blood T cell repertoires in COVID-19. In the study overall: T cells, B-cell-depleted T cells, or PBMCs supplied cDNA or gDNA.

The repertoire was sequenced with immunoSEQ multiplex PCR; TCRdb's copy has only in-frame clones and lacks some. The data show some 37,000 clones, with 90% seen just once and 12% held by the top ten. This CDR3 is built from 13 residues. The V gene end was trimmed by 6 bases and the J gene end by 7 bases; junction bases not matched to a gene: 6. Sequencing used peripheral blood. The clonotype originates from a man aged 65 to 85 with acute or convalescent COVID-19. This chain connects TRBV12-3 or TRBV12-4 to TRBJ1-5, with 7 nucleotides matching TRBD1. The chain's CDR3 is CASRGLQGQPQHF. CDR3 in DNA: TGTGCCAGCAGGGGATTACAGGGGCAGCCCCAGCATTTT.